This T cell receptor (beta chain) was sequenced in a study of shared T cell receptors in the human thymus. The protocol was immunoSEQ multiplex PCR, while the TCRdb copy is restricted to in-frame clones and leaves out a portion. The sample lists under 700,000 clones; around three quarters were seen once. This sample was also put to use in a study of human thymus T cells. That paper notes: During corrective heart surgery, resections were taken, and the thymus tissue came from them. Use of V and J genes seemed skewed within the thymic and blood repertoires. Highly overlapping thymic repertoires among unrelated individuals were reported in related research.

Sequencing was done on a sample of thymocytes. This sequence originates from a boy under two years old with a congenital heart defect.

The CDR3 DNA sequence: TGTGCCAGCAGCCAAGAGTCACTAGCGGGGAGGGCCTACGAGCAGTACTTC. This sequence encodes CASSQESLAGRAYEQYF. The chain uses TRBV14 and TRBJ2-7; TRBD2 agrees at 10 bases. Trimming took 0 bases from V and 2 from J; bases not matched to a gene: 7. There are 17 residues in the CDR3. CDR1 and CDR2 (germline): SGHDN, FVKESK.